This passage covers 30 T cell receptor beta chains from one sample sequenced in a study of neurological immune-mediated disorders. In TCRdb, the 5' RACE reads were re-called with MiXCR into one record per CDR3 protein. Altogether around 37,000 distinct CDR3 sequences are present, under 4% being singletons, with the ten largest covering roughly 8.2%. Time point denoted: longitudinal time-point 1 (baseline). The sample taken for sequencing was PBMCs. These receptors were collected from a woman aged 55-75 years with multiple sclerosis.

At least ten counts were recorded for this clonotype. The V gene is TRBV5-6, the J gene TRBJ2-5; D gene uncertain. Trimming shortened V by 0 bases and J by 4 bases, and 4 bases separated the two germline ends. Germline values: CDR1 SGHDT, CDR2 YYEEEE. This CDR3 is built from 12 residues. In DNA, the CDR3 is TGTGCCAGCAGCTTGGAGGCAGAGACCCAGTACTTC. Translating gives CASSLEAETQYF.

The chain recombines TRBV5-4 with TRBJ1-1; 8 nucleotides line up with TRBD1. V was clipped by 6 bases and J by 5 bases; unmatched bases: 9. The CDR3 loop spans 14 amino acids. Germline V gene lookup returns CDR1 SGHNT and CDR2 YYREEE (reference sequence). The CDR3 DNA follows: TGTGCCAGCACCTTTGGACAGGGAATGACTGAAGCTTTCTTT. This gives the protein CASTFGQGMTEAFF.

In this sample, this clonotype turned up many times. The chain recombines TRBV5-1 with TRBJ2-1; 8 bases map to TRBD2. J gave up 2 bases and V 7 bases, and 11 bases lay outside the gene matches. CDR3 size: 16 residues. Germline V lookup: CDR1 SGHRS, CDR2 YFSETQ. CDR3: CASVPSGGGAYNEQFF. The CDR3 DNA sequence: TGCGCCAGCGTCCCCAGCGGGGGCGGGGCCTACAATGAGCAGTTCTTC.

This clonotype was seen many times. Written as DNA, the CDR3 is TGTGCCAGCAGCTTAGCAGGGCCGACCTACGAGCAGTACTTC. Its protein is CASSLAGPTYEQYF. The chain carries TRBV7-9 and TRBJ2-7; D gene uncertain. V lost 0 bases and J lost 2, with 8 bases in between. The germline CDR1 and CDR2 sequences are SEHNR and FQNEAQ (reference sequence). The CDR3 totals 14 residues.

This clonotype was picked up many times. This sequence joins TRBV19 and TRBJ2-7; D is possibly TRBD2 (5 bases). Trimming stripped 4 bases from V and 7 bases from J, with 14 bases between. The CDR3 length is 13 residues. Germline CDR1 LNHDA, CDR2 SQIVND (reference sequence). The CDR3: CASSSSSPGEQYF. CDR3 nucleotides: TGTGCCAGTAGTAGTAGTTCGCCGGGGGAGCAGTACTTC.

This clonotype has a count of ten or more. The chain employs TRBV3-1 and TRBJ2-2; 9 bases are shared with TRBD2. The V and J ends lost 1 base and 6 bases, in that order; junction bases with no gene match: 6. This CDR3 spans 16 amino acids. Germline V gives CDR1 LGHDT, CDR2 YNNKEL (reference sequence). This CDR3 is CASSQVGLANAGELFF. As DNA, the CDR3 is TGTGCCAGCAGCCAAGTGGGACTAGCTAATGCCGGGGAGCTGTTTTTT.

This clonotype was observed many times. The genes are TRBV6-6 and TRBJ2-1; TRBD1 is a possible D gene (6 bases). This CDR3 has 17 amino acids. Trimming stripped 1 base from V and 0 bases from J, with 13 bases between. Germline-derived CDR1 and CDR2 are MNHNY and SVGAGI (reference sequence). The CDR3 spells CASSYLTGTSSYNEQFF. DNA for the CDR3: TGTGCCAGCAGTTACTTGACCGGGACAAGCTCCTACAATGAGCAGTTCTTC.

This clonotype was seen repeatedly, ten times or more. The chain uses TRBV2 and TRBJ2-4; a weak D match, TRBD2 (5 bases). Per the germline V gene, CDR1 is SNHLY and CDR2 is FYNNEI. The germline V and J ends were trimmed by 7 bases and 0 bases, with 7 bases remaining between them. The CDR3 is made up of 13 amino acids. CDR3 DNA: TGTGCCAGCATGGGAGTAGCCAAAAACATTCAGTACTTC. It translates to CASMGVAKNIQYF.

This clonotype appeared many times. This sequence joins TRBV24-1 and TRBJ2-1; D is possibly TRBD2 (6 bases). V gave up 3 bases and J gave up 0 bases, with 17 bases separating them. Germline values: CDR1 KGHDR, CDR2 SFDVKD. CDR3 size: 18 residues. DNA of the CDR3: TGTGCCACCAGTGATCCCCGCGGGGACCCCCACTCCTACAATGAGCAGTTCTTC. Encoded protein: CATSDPRGDPHSYNEQFF.

The sample holds many counts of this clonotype. This rearrangement joins TRBV5-1 to TRBJ1-1, with D possibly being TRBD1 (5 bases). Germline CDR1 SGHRS, CDR2 YFSETQ. Trimming shortened V by 0 bases and J by 2 bases, and 17 bases separated the two germline ends. The CDR3 is 17 amino acids. The CDR3 nucleotides are TGCGCCAGCAGCTTGGCGGGACGGCGAAGGCTAAACACTGAAGCTTTCTTT. It codes for CASSLAGRRRLNTEAFF.

There are a few counts of this clonotype. The CDR3 DNA sequence: TGTGCCAGCAGTTTGGGGGTGAGGACTGAAGCTTTCTTT. Its protein product is CASSLGVRTEAFF. The chain recombines TRBV28 with TRBJ1-1, with a tentative D call TRBD1 (5 bases). The CDR3 covers 13 residues. Per the germline V gene, CDR1 is MDHEN and CDR2 is SYDVKM. Between the trimmed V and J ends, which lost 3 bases and 5 bases, there was a span of 10 bases.

This clonotype was counted many times. The chain employs TRBV5-1 and TRBJ2-1, with D tentatively TRBD1 (6 bases). Germline V gives CDR1 SGHRS, CDR2 YFSETQ. CDR3 length: 20 residues. Trimming removed 6 bases at V and 0 bases at J, with 28 bases between. CDR3 loop: CASTAHRDTRTWSSYNEQFF. In nucleotides, the CDR3 is TGCGCCAGCACTGCACACCGGGACACCCGAACATGGAGCTCCTACAATGAGCAGTTCTTC.

This clonotype has at least ten counts. The rearrangement links TRBV11-2 to TRBJ1-2, with D tentatively TRBD1 (5 bases). This CDR3 region has 15 residues. The germline V and J ends were trimmed by 5 bases and 3 bases, with 16 bases remaining between them. In germline, CDR1 is SGHAT, CDR2 FQNNGV. As DNA, the CDR3 is TGTGCCAGCAGCCTTAGAGGGGAGAAGGACTATGGCTACACCTTC. Translated: CASSLRGEKDYGYTF. The entire variable domain, with the rest obtained from reference TRBV11-2 and TRBJ1-2, is as follows: EAGVAQSPRYKIIEKRQSVAFWCNPISGHATLYWYQQILGQGPKLLIQFQNNGVVDDSQLPKDRFSAERLKGVDSTLKIQPAKLEDSAVYLCASSLRGEKDYGYTFGSGTRLTVV.

Note on this clonotype: A much larger clone differs from this one at a single base, so this may be a read error. The chain employs TRBV20-1 and TRBJ2-7; either TRBD1 or TRBD2 may supply D (5 bases each). The CDR3 loop spans 13 amino acids. With 7 bases removed from V and 5 bases from J, the gap between germline ends came to 18 bases. Per the germline V gene, CDR1 is DFQATT and CDR2 is SNEGSKA (reference sequence). The CDR3 region is CSDVGTVEDEQYF. The CDR3 nucleotides read TGCAGTGATGTCGGGACGGTGGAGGACGAGCAGTACTTC.

This clonotype was detected ten times or more. V is TRBV20-1 and J is TRBJ2-7, with TRBD2 matching 7 bases. Germline CDR1 and CDR2: DFQATT and SNEGSKA (reference sequence). This CDR3 has 14 residues. V shed 6 bases and J 4 bases; nucleotides not matched to a gene: 12. The CDR3 here is CSAEDDGGIYEQYF. The DNA for the CDR3 is TGCAGTGCGGAAGATGACGGGGGGATTTACGAGCAGTACTTC.

The V and J genes are TRBV19 and TRBJ1-2, with TRBD1 matching 8 bases. After removal of 3 bases from V and 7 bases from J, the junction contained 7 bases not matched to a gene. Germline CDR1 reads LNHDA; CDR2 reads SQIVND (reference sequence). CDR3 size: 14 residues. The CDR3 protein is CASSIDRGTGGYTF. The CDR3 bases are TGTGCCAGTAGTATCGACAGGGGAACGGGTGGCTACACCTTC.

This clonotype was seen at least ten times. The V and J genes are TRBV5-1 and TRBJ2-7; possibly TRBD2 for D (5 bases). Germline-derived CDR1 and CDR2 are SGHRS and YFSETQ. The CDR3 length is 15 residues. V lost 0 bases and J lost 6, with 16 bases in between. This CDR3 is CASSLAGSRVREQYF. Here the CDR3 DNA reads TGCGCCAGCAGCTTGGCCGGGTCGAGGGTTCGCGAGCAGTACTTC.

The sample holds many counts of this clonotype. This sequence joins TRBV7-2 and TRBJ2-1, with TRBD2 identical over 11 bases. CDR1 and CDR2 (germline): SGHTA, FQGNSA. The CDR3 is 14 amino acids. The ends lost 4 bases at V and 6 bases at J; junction bases unmatched: 2. The CDR3 is CASSSSGGRNEQFF. CDR3 DNA sequence: TGTGCCAGCAGCTCTAGCGGGGGGCGCAATGAGCAGTTCTTC.

This clonotype was seen at least ten times. The chain recombines TRBV2 with TRBJ2-7, with D tentatively TRBD1 or TRBD2 (5 bases each). V gave up 10 bases and J gave up 2 bases, with 12 bases separating them. The CDR3 has 12 amino acids. CDR1 is SNHLY and CDR2 is FYNNEI in the germline V gene. The CDR3 nucleotides are TGTGCCACCCGGGACCCAGCCTACGAGCAGTACTTC. It is translated as CATRDPAYEQYF.

This clonotype was counted between two and nine times. The junction does not match germline at one end; this may be a read error. The CDR3 DNA reads as TGTGCTAGCAGCTTAGGGCCAGCGATAGCCTACAATGAGCAGTTCTTC. Translated, it gives CASSLGPAIAYNEQFF. The gene calls are TRBV7-7 and TRBJ2-1; unclear D gene. The CDR3 is made up of 16 amino acids. Germline V gene sequence: CDR1 SSHAT, CDR2 FNYEAQ (reference sequence).

This clonotype appeared many times. This sequence joins TRBV27 and TRBJ2-3; 15 positions match TRBD2. This CDR3 contains 17 residues. V was pared by 5 bases and J by 6 bases, with 9 bases of the junction left unmatched. Germline V lookup: CDR1 MNHEY, CDR2 SMNVEV (reference sequence). CDR3 nucleotide sequence: TGTGCCAGCAGTAGCCGGGGGACTAGCGGGGGGAGGGATACGCAGTATTTT. This codes for CASSSRGTSGGRDTQYF.

The count of this clonotype is one. The V call is TRBV5-5, the J call TRBJ2-1; TRBD1 agrees at 7 bases. Germline V gives CDR1 SGHKS, CDR2 YYEKEE (reference sequence). The CDR3 contains 15 residues. V shed 2 bases, J shed 3 bases, and the junction held 5 bases outside the gene matches. The chain's CDR3 is CASSFRTGNYNEQFF. The CDR3 nucleotides are TGTGCCAGCAGCTTCCGGACAGGTAACTACAATGAGCAGTTCTTC.

This clonotype was detected many times. The chain combines TRBV20-1 with TRBJ1-5; 8 bases are a match to TRBD1. Germline-derived CDR1 and CDR2 are DFQATT and SNEGSKA (reference sequence). CDR3 length: 13 residues. J gave up 7 bases and V 5 bases, and 7 bases lay outside the gene matches. CDR3 DNA: TGCAGTGCTCGACAGGGGCCGGAGCAGCCCCAGCATTTT. As protein: CSARQGPEQPQHF.

This clonotype was seen many times. The chain joins TRBV20-1 to TRBJ2-1, with 8 bases fitting TRBD2. The germline gives CDR1 DFQATT, CDR2 SNEGSKA (reference sequence). V trimming: 2 bases; J trimming: 8 bases; junction bases outside the gene matches: 14. This CDR3 has 16 amino acids. CDR3 coding DNA: TGCAGTGCTAGAAACCCCACCAGCGGGGGCCCCGATGAGCAGTTCTTC. This gives the protein CSARNPTSGGPDEQFF.

There are a few counts of this clonotype. V is TRBV28 and J is TRBJ2-7, with a tentative D call TRBD1 (5 bases). V was pared by 3 bases and J by 3 bases, with 12 bases between. The length of the CDR3 is 14 residues. The germline gives CDR1 MDHEN, CDR2 SYDVKM. CDR3 nucleotide sequence: TGTGCCAGCAGTTTTCAGGGCCGGAACTACGAGCAGTACTTC. Translating it yields CASSFQGRNYEQYF.

This clonotype was observed at least ten times. The chain combines TRBV5-1 with TRBJ1-1; D perhaps matches TRBD1 (5 bases). The length of the CDR3 is 15 residues. Germline lookup yields CDR1 SGHRS and CDR2 YFSETQ. Trimming removed 4 bases at V and 1 base at J, with 14 bases between. CDR3 region: CASSNRGQGNTEAFF. The CDR3 region has the DNA TGCGCCAGCAGCAATCGCGGCCAGGGGAACACTGAAGCTTTCTTT.

This clonotype occurred many times. The chain joins TRBV5-1 to TRBJ2-1, with 7 bases matching TRBD1. V was pared by 4 bases and J by 3 bases, with 4 bases of the junction left unmatched. Germline lookup yields CDR1 SGHRS and CDR2 YFSETQ. The CDR3 extends over 14 amino acids. CDR3 in DNA: TGCGCCAGCAGCCTGGGACAGAACTACAATGAGCAGTTCTTC. It codes for CASSLGQNYNEQFF.

The sample holds many counts of this clonotype. J is TRBJ2-3 and V is TRBV7-2; no clear D gene. Germline V gene data show CDR1 as SGHTA and CDR2 as FQGNSA. The ends were cut back, 1 base at V and 0 bases at J, with 8 bases in the middle. CDR3 size: 15 residues. The CDR3 here is CASSLDGDSTDTQYF. CDR3 DNA: TGTGCCAGCAGCTTAGACGGAGATAGCACAGATACGCAGTATTTT.

In its sample, this clonotype was seen once. Because the CDR3's place on the DNA is in doubt, the DNA is left out and the CDR3 is given as listed by TCRdb. The genes are TRBV29-1 and TRBJ2-3; TRBD1 is taken as the D call from the table, unchecked against the DNA. Ends included, the CDR3 has 13 residues. Germline V gene lookup returns CDR1 SQVTM and CDR2 ANQGSEA. CDR3 protein: CSVGLGASDTRYF.

This clonotype was recorded at least ten times. V usage is TRBV20-1 and J usage is TRBJ2-7; a possible D gene is TRBD1 (6 bases). This CDR3 is built from 14 residues. Looked up from germline, CDR1 is DFQATT and CDR2 is SNEGSKA (reference sequence). V dropped 6 bases and J dropped 7 bases, with 22 bases sitting between them. CDR3 bases: TGCAGTGCAGTCTTAGCCAGGGGCTTTGGTGAGCAGTACTTC. It codes for CSAVLARGFGEQYF.